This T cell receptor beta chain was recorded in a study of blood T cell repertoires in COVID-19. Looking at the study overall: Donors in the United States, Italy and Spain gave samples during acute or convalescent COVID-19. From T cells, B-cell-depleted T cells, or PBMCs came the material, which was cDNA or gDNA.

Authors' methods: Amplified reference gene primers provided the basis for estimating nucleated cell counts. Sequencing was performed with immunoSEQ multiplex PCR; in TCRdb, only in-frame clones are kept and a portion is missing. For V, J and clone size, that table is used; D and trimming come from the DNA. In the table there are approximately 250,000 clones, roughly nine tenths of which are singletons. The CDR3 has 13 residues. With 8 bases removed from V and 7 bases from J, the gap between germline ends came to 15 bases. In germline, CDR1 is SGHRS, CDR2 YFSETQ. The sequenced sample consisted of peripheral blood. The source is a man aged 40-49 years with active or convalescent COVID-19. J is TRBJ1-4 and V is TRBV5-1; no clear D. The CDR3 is CASRAGLGEKLFF. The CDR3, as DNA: TGCGCCAGTCGAGCGGGGTTGGGTGAAAAACTGTTTTTT.